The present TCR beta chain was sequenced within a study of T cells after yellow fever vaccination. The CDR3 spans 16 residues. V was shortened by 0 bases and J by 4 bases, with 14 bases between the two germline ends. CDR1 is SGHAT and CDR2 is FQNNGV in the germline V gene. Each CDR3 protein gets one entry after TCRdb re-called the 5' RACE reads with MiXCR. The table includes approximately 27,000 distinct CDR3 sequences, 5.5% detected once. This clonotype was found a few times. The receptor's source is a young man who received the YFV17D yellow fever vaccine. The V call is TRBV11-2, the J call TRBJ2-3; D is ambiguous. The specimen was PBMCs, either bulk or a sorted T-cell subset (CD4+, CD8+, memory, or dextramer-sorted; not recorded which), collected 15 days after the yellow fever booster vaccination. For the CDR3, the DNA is TGTGCCAGCAGCTTAGATCGGCGCCCCGCCGCAGATACGCAGTATTTT. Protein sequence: CASSLDRRPAADTQYF.